Listed below are T cell receptor beta chains from one sample, sequenced in a study of a mutant IDH1 vaccine in newly diagnosed glioma. This table comes from immunoSEQ multiplex PCR, and its TCRdb copy is limited to in-frame clones, with some not included. Of 85,000 to 100,000 clones listed, about four fifths were seen once; the top ten hold 7% to 9%. The sample was PBMCs, taken from a glioma patient treated with radiotherapy, temozolomide or both. The receptor set was obtained from a woman aged 45-65 years with glioma. Both conserved end residues are part of each CDR3.

TRBJ1-4 TRBV7-9 CASSFPGGGEKLFF
TRBJ2-7 TRBV19 CAKVTRGKRPYEQYF
TRBJ2-3 TRBV28 CASRTTKGSSTDTQYF
TRBJ1-1 TRBV6-6 CASSLVGGSTEAFF
TRBJ1-2 TRBV10-3 CAISLSQGAVGYTF
TRBJ1-6 TRBV19 CASSSFIRGEYNSPLHF
TRBJ1-3 TRBV27 CASQRGGAKGNTIYF
TRBJ1-1 TRBV18 CASSPDLGSPEAFF
TRBJ1-2 TRBV6-1 CASSDGGQGNYGYTF
TRBJ1-1 TRBV18 CASSPGGQKGDPAFF
TRBJ2-6 TRBV27 CASSPTPDRAGANVLTF
TRBJ1-2 TRBV12-5 CASGLKGELYGYTF
TRBJ2-7 TRBV6-5 CASSAGGSYEQYF
TRBJ1-1 TRBV27 CASSPKGTGGNTEAFF
TRBJ1-2 TRBV15 CATSPRPPNYGYTF
TRBJ2-7 TRBV5-1 CASSLVEGYEQYF
TRBJ1-1 TRBV7-8 CASSLAGTRDTEAFF
TRBJ2-7 TRBV6-5 CASSYPGTPAYEQYF
TRBJ1-6 TRBV30 CACPDRGNSPLHF
TRBJ1-1 TRBV30 CAWRPGPLNTEAFF
TRBJ2-5 TRBV5-1 CASSLSTGGSTGQYF
TRBJ2-2 TRBV5-1 CASSPYPLAGASNTGELFF
TRBJ1-1 TRBV7-7 CASSWPLSEAFF